This TCR beta chain comes out of a study of blood T cell repertoires in COVID-19. Background on the study: Whether acute or convalescent, the COVID-19 samples came from the United States, Italy and Spain.

Methods used by the authors: Estimated nucleated cell counts came from reference gene primer amplification. The data were produced by immunoSEQ multiplex PCR, yet TCRdb's version contains in-frame clones alone and is incomplete. For V, J and clone size, that table is used; D and trimming come from the DNA. In the table there are 110,000 to 150,000 clones, about 80% of which are singletons. Cohort placement rested on clinical history that participants reported themselves. The CDR3 totals 14 residues. Germline CDR1 SGDLS, CDR2 YYNGEE. The V and J ends lost 4 bases and 8 bases, in that order; junction bases with no gene match: 8.

The receptor comes from a woman aged 50 to 60 who had recovered from COVID-19. The V call is TRBV9, the J call TRBJ1-5; 8 nucleotides agree with TRBD1. The sample was PBMCs or T cells enriched from blood (not recorded which). As DNA, the CDR3 is TGTGCCAGCAGCCCCAGACAGGGGCTAGAGCCCCAGCATTTT. This codes for CASSPRQGLEPQHF.